This T cell receptor (beta chain) was captured in a study of cytomegalovirus exposure and HLA in healthy donors. PCR was performed using 60 Vbeta and 13 Jbeta primers. The method was immunoSEQ multiplex PCR; TCRdb's version includes in-frame clones alone and lacks a portion of them. This table has about 76,000 clones, approximately 77% appearing once. Losses at the gene ends were 10 bases for V and 10 bases for J; bases not matched to a gene: 17. The CDR3 spans 15 residues. Germline-derived CDR1 and CDR2 are LNHDA and SQIVND (reference sequence). This TCR came from a woman between 40 and 55 years old in good health and CMV-seropositive. The rearrangement joins TRBV19 to TRBJ2-1; 9 bases are a match to TRBD2. The sequencing input was PBMCs. Here the CDR3 DNA reads TGTGCCACCCTTAAGGGGGCGGGAGGGCCTTGGGAGCAGTTCTTC. This codes for CATLKGAGGPWEQFF.